This T cell receptor (beta chain) was sequenced for a study of cytomegalovirus exposure and HLA in healthy donors. Sequencing was performed with immunoSEQ multiplex PCR; in TCRdb, only in-frame clones are kept and a portion is missing. The repertoire holds approximately 76,000 clones, approximately 95% seen once, with 2% to 2.5% in the top ten. The receptor comes from a woman aged 18 to 35 in good health and CMV-seronegative. The sequenced sample consisted of PBMCs.

The CDR3 coding sequence is TGTGCCAGCAGTTTCCCTAGCGGGAGCGGGGGTTACGAGCAGTACTTC. Translating gives CASSFPSGSGGYEQYF. The V and J genes are TRBV27 and TRBJ2-7, with 10 bases identical to TRBD2. The length of the CDR3 is 16 residues. J was trimmed by 4 bases and V by 3 bases; bases with no gene match: 9. Germline V gene sequence: CDR1 MNHEY, CDR2 SMNVEV (reference sequence).